Below are 26 T cell receptor beta chains sequenced from a single sample in a study of technical replicates of blood from several donors. Produced via immunoSEQ multiplex PCR; TCRdb's table is partial and in-frame only. The table shows around 15,000 clones, with 82% occurring only once. Sequenced material: PBMCs. These receptor sequences come from a human donor in good health. Some clones in this sample may be carry-over from other donors' samples.

The gene calls are TRBV7-9 and TRBJ2-1, with D possibly matching TRBD2 (5 bases). Per germline, CDR1 SEHNR and CDR2 FQNEAQ (reference sequence). V lost 5 bases and J lost 4, with 15 bases in between. The CDR3 is 15 amino acids. CDR3 DNA sequence: TGTGCCAGCAGCCCTTCCTCAGCGGATTACAATGAGCAGTTCTTC. Translation gives CASSPSSADYNEQFF.

This clone showed up just once. The genes are TRBV6-5 and TRBJ2-2, with 8 nucleotides matching TRBD2. With 2 bases clipped from V and 7 bases from J, the junction kept 9 bases outside the gene matches. The CDR3 runs 16 residues. The germline gives CDR1 MNHEY, CDR2 SVGAGI. As DNA, the CDR3 is TGTGCCAGCAGTTACAGCAGCGGGAGCGTTGACGGGGAGCTGTTTTTT. This sequence encodes CASSYSSGSVDGELFF.

This sequence joins TRBV30 and TRBJ1-2; the D gene is possibly TRBD1 (6 bases). This CDR3 is 15 amino acids long. V was pared by 5 bases and J by 7 bases, with 23 bases between. Germline assignment: CDR1 GTSNPN and CDR2 SVGIG (reference sequence). CDR3 protein: CAWPAGGADILGYTF. The CDR3, as DNA: TGTGCCTGGCCCGCCGGGGGGGCGGATATCCTTGGCTACACCTTC.

The V call is TRBV6-1, the J call TRBJ2-7, with D possibly TRBD1 on 5 matching bases. Trimming removed 8 bases from V and 2 bases from J, with 13 bases in between. The germline CDR1 and CDR2 sequences are MNHNS and SASEGT. The CDR3 spans 13 residues. For the CDR3, the DNA is TGTGCCAGCTCCTTTGGGGCCCCCTACGAGCAGTACTTC. It yields the protein CASSFGAPYEQYF.

This chain connects TRBV4-1 to TRBJ1-1; D unresolved. The CDR3 is 17 residues long. Trimming cost V 5 bases and J 0 bases, with 19 bases left between them. In germline, CDR1 is MGHRA, CDR2 YSYEKL. In nucleotides, the CDR3 is TGCGCCAGCAGCTCCCTCCGGGATAACCTTATGAACACTGAAGCTTTCTTT. It yields the protein CASSSLRDNLMNTEAFF.

The genes are TRBV2 and TRBJ2-1, with 9 nucleotides matching TRBD2. The junction had 5 bases not matched to a gene; V was cut back by 3 bases and J by 2 bases. Germline loops: CDR1 SNHLY, CDR2 FYNNEI. CDR3 length: 16 amino acids. In DNA form, the CDR3 reads TGTGCCAGCAGTGACGAAGGACTAGCGCCCTACAATGAGCAGTTCTTC. It encodes CASSDEGLAPYNEQFF. The full variable domain, its missing parts supplied by reference TRBV2 and TRBJ2-1, is EPEVTQTPSHQVTQMGQEVILRCVPISNHLYFYWYRQILGQKVEFLVSFYNNEISEKSEIFDDQFSVERPDGSNFTLKIRSTKLEDSAMYFCASSDEGLAPYNEQFFGPGTRLTVL.

The chain employs TRBV30 and TRBJ2-3; TRBD1 matches at 11 bases. Looked up from germline, CDR1 is GTSNPN and CDR2 is SVGIG (reference sequence). Unmatched junction bases numbered 7, after V lost 5 bases and J lost 6 bases. The CDR3 runs 14 residues. The CDR3 DNA is TGTGCCTGGCAGGGACAGGGGGGTTGGGATACGCAGTATTTT. This encodes CAWQGQGGWDTQYF.

V and J are TRBV29-1 and TRBJ1-2; TRBD1 agrees at 8 bases. V shed 5 bases and J 4 bases; nucleotides not matched to a gene: 9. Per germline, CDR1 SQVTM and CDR2 ANQGSEA. The CDR3 sequence is 14 residues long. CDR3 sequence reads: CSVSNRGEGYGYTF. CDR3 coding DNA: TGCAGCGTTTCTAACAGGGGGGAGGGCTATGGCTACACCTTC.

The V call is TRBV5-1, the J call TRBJ2-3; D possibly corresponds to TRBD1 (6 bases). CDR1 SGHRS and CDR2 YFSETQ come from the germline V gene. The V gene lost 4 bases and the J gene lost 6 bases, with 18 bases spanning the gap. CDR3 size: 15 residues. This chain's CDR3 is CASSVYSGATDTQYF. For the CDR3, the DNA is TGCGCCAGCAGCGTATACTCAGGGGCAACCGATACGCAGTATTTT. The full variable domain, its missing parts supplied by reference TRBV5-1 and TRBJ2-3, is KAGVTQTPRYLIKTRGQQVTLSCSPISGHRSVSWYQQTPGQGLQFLFEYFSETQRNKGNFPGRFSGRQFSNSRSEMNVSTLELGDSALYLCASSVYSGATDTQYFGPGTRLTVL.

The V call is TRBV6-5, the J call TRBJ2-1; TRBD2 matches 10 bases. Germline assignment: CDR1 MNHEY and CDR2 SVGAGI. The CDR3 totals 13 residues. V lost 6 bases, J lost 9 bases, and 5 bases stayed unmatched. The CDR3 DNA follows: TGTGCCAGCAGCGCTAGCGGGAGCGGTGAGCAGTTCTTC. As protein: CASSASGSGEQFF.

This clone was picked up a small number of times. J is TRBJ2-7 and V is TRBV30; 7 bases are a match to TRBD1. CDR3 length: 14 amino acids. The J segment lost 0 bases and the V segment lost 4 bases, leaving 6 bases of the junction unmatched. Germline-derived CDR1 and CDR2 are GTSNPN and SVGIG (reference sequence). The DNA for the CDR3 is TGTGCCTGGATCAGACAGGGAAGCTCCTACGAGCAGTACTTC. This codes for CAWIRQGSSYEQYF.

The CDR3 DNA follows: TGCGCCAGCAGTTCTGTGGGACTCCAGGGCACTGAAGCTTTCTTT. Its translation: CASSSVGLQGTEAFF. The chain joins TRBV5-1 to TRBJ1-1, with a tentative D call TRBD1 (5 bases). Germline values: CDR1 SGHRS, CDR2 YFSETQ. This CDR3 is built from 15 residues. V lost 5 bases to trimming and J lost 4 bases, with 18 bases between them.

The rearrangement links TRBV5-1 to TRBJ2-3, with 12 bases identical to TRBD2. V gave up 4 bases and J gave up 2 bases; unmatched junction bases: 5. This CDR3 spans 16 amino acids. Germline CDR1 SGHRS, CDR2 YFSETQ. The chain's CDR3 is CASSVGLAGITDTQYF. In DNA, the CDR3 is TGCGCCAGCAGCGTCGGACTAGCGGGGATCACAGATACGCAGTATTTT.

As DNA, the CDR3 is TGTGCCAGCAGTCTCGTGACCGGGGTCATAAATCTGAACACTGAAGCTTTCTTT. It codes for CASSLVTGVINLNTEAFF. The V and J genes are TRBV28 and TRBJ1-1; no clear D. The germline V gene has CDR1 MDHEN and CDR2 SYDVKM. Trimming pared 5 bases from V and 0 bases from J, leaving 22 bases between. CDR3 length: 18 residues.

This chain connects TRBV28 to TRBJ2-1; TRBD2 matches 12 bases. This CDR3 region has 19 residues. Germline loops: CDR1 MDHEN, CDR2 SYDVKM. Trimming took 6 bases from V and 3 from J; bases not matched to a gene: 15. The CDR3 is CASSPPIGLAGGNYNEQFF. CDR3 DNA sequence: TGTGCCAGCAGCCCCCCTATTGGGCTAGCGGGAGGGAACTACAATGAGCAGTTCTTC. The full variable domain, with the rest looked up from reference TRBV28 and TRBJ2-1, is DVKVTQSSRYLVKRTGEKVFLECVQDMDHENMFWYRQDPGLGLRLIYFSYDVKMKEKGDIPEGYSVSREKKERFSLILESASTNQTSMYLCASSPPIGLAGGNYNEQFFGPGTRLTVL.

This clone is medium-sized (0.01 to 0.1%) in the sample. The chain has TRBV7-8 and TRBJ1-1; D uncertain. The CDR3 length is 15 residues. Germline lookup yields CDR1 SGHVS and CDR2 FQNEAQ. The V and J ends lost 1 base and 2 bases respectively, with 11 bases between them. For the CDR3, the DNA is TGTGCCAGCAGCTTAGTGGAGGGAATCAACACTGAAGCTTTCTTT. Protein: CASSLVEGINTEAFF.

V and J are TRBV7-3 and TRBJ1-1, with a possible D match to TRBD1 (6 bases). In germline, CDR1 is SGHTA, CDR2 FQGTGA. CDR3 length: 14 residues. Trimming shortened V by 5 bases and J by 4 bases, and 14 bases separated the two germline ends. CDR3 DNA sequence: TGTGCCAGCAGCGGCTCACAGGGCTCCACTGAAGCTTTCTTT. Translating it yields CASSGSQGSTEAFF.

V is TRBV5-1 and J is TRBJ2-1, with TRBD2 matching 11 bases. With 2 bases clipped from V and 6 bases from J, the junction kept 4 bases outside the gene matches. The CDR3 has 15 residues. Per the germline V gene, CDR1 is SGHRS and CDR2 is YFSETQ. The CDR3 region has the DNA TGCGCCAGCAGCTTACTAGCGGGAGAAGGCAATGAGCAGTTCTTC. As protein: CASSLLAGEGNEQFF.

The genes are TRBV19 and TRBJ2-7; possibly TRBD2 for D (6 bases). CDR1 is LNHDA, CDR2 SQIVND, per germline (reference sequence). With 1 base removed from V and 0 bases from J, the gap between germline ends came to 10 bases. CDR3 length: 15 residues. CDR3 in DNA: TGTGCCAGTAGTATAGTAGCGGAGGACTCCTACGAGCAGTACTTC. Its translation is CASSIVAEDSYEQYF.

J is TRBJ2-5 and V is TRBV9; no clear D. Germline V gene lookup returns CDR1 SGDLS and CDR2 YYNGEE. V lost 4 bases and J lost 2, with 15 bases in between. The CDR3 sequence is 15 residues long. CDR3 DNA sequence: TGTGCCAGCAGCCTCAACCCCGGTCTGCAAGAGACCCAGTACTTC. Its translation is CASSLNPGLQETQYF.

V and J are TRBV6-1 and TRBJ1-5, with D possibly TRBD1 on 5 matching bases. This CDR3 has 14 amino acids. Germline loops: CDR1 MNHNS, CDR2 SASEGT. V lost 10 bases and J 8 bases, leaving 21 bases between the germline ends. In nucleotides, the CDR3 is TGTGCCACCATCCCCGGGGGTCCTGCGGAGCCCCAGCATTTT. Translated: CATIPGGPAEPQHF.

The rearrangement joins TRBV5-6 to TRBJ2-5; D remains ambiguous. The germline CDR1 and CDR2 sequences are SGHDT and YYEEEE. V was pared by 0 bases and J by 0 bases, with 6 bases between. The CDR3 runs to 14 residues. The CDR3 DNA follows: TGTGCCAGCAGCTTGGTGGCAGACCAAGAGACCCAGTACTTC. It is translated as CASSLVADQETQYF. Combining the CDR3 with reference TRBV5-6 and TRBJ2-5 gives the whole variable domain DAGVTQSPTHLIKTRGQQVTLRCSPKSGHDTVSWYQQALGQGPQFIFQYYEEEERQRGNFPDRFSGHQFPNYSSELNVNALLLGDSALYLCASSLVADQETQYFGPGTRLLVL.

The rearrangement links TRBV15 to TRBJ2-1; TRBD2 matches 9 bases. V gave up 2 bases and J gave up 7 bases; unmatched junction bases: 9. The CDR3 is made up of 16 amino acids. Per the germline V gene, CDR1 is LNHNV and CDR2 is YYDKDF (reference sequence). As DNA, the CDR3 is TGTGCCACCAGCAGAACTACTGGGGGACTAGCAAATGAGCAGTTCTTC. Translating it yields CATSRTTGGLANEQFF.

The rearrangement links TRBV29-1 to TRBJ2-1; 10 bases fit TRBD2. This CDR3 spans 12 amino acids. The trim removed 4 bases at V and 9 bases at J, leaving 3 bases unmatched. Looked up from germline, CDR1 is SQVTM and CDR2 is ANQGSEA. Written as DNA, the CDR3 is TGCAGCGTTGTGGCTAGCGGGAGTGAGCAGTTCTTC. Encoded protein: CSVVASGSEQFF.

This clone was seen just once. At one end, the junction sequence differs from germline, possibly due to a read error. The chain combines TRBV28 with TRBJ1-5; D gene ambiguous. Germline lookup yields CDR1 MDHEN and CDR2 SYDVKM. CDR3 length: 11 residues. In nucleotides, the CDR3 is TGTGCCAGCCCTAAAGAGGGAAAGCCCTTTTTT. Residues: CASPKEGKPFF.

This clone was counted only a few times. V is TRBV6-1 and J is TRBJ1-1; TRBD1 aligns across 7 bases. The V and J ends lost 4 bases and 0 bases, in that order; junction bases with no gene match: 8. The CDR3 spans 16 residues. From germline, CDR1 is MNHNS and CDR2 SASEGT. The CDR3 reads CASSAEFRGMNTEAFF. As DNA, the CDR3 is TGTGCCAGCAGTGCCGAGTTCAGGGGGATGAACACTGAAGCTTTCTTT.